This is a list of T cell receptor beta chains from one sample in a study of blood T cell repertoires in COVID-19. Only in-frame clones appear in the TCRdb table, and some are missing; sequencing was by immunoSEQ multiplex PCR. This sample has about 130,000 clones, with 84% found just once. Sample: peripheral blood. The receptors here all came from an elderly woman with acute or convalescent COVID-19. The conserved cysteine and the conserved F or W are not part of the CDR3 here. Size is omitted from some rows. Given values are once, few, many or a class for expanded clones.

cdr3_aa v_call clone_size
ASSHGTSGRARVYEQY TRBV3-1/TRBV3-2 few
ASSLGQNSNQPQH TRBV5-5 .
ASSGRQGNGAYNEQF TRBV19 .
ASSSLAGGPYEQY TRBV6-2/TRBV6-3 .
ASSLWRGGKLWPDTQY TRBV7-2 .
ASSGRGAGSYNEQF TRBV7-9 .
ASWRGGTSSEQY TRBV27 .
ASSKEGGQGEEVTYEQY TRBV21-1 .
ASAPGTASGNTIY TRBV7-9 .
ASSQTSGRTQETQY TRBV3-1/TRBV3-2 .
ASISAKPDRGLFSSYNEQF TRBV2 .
ASSKEEGTKGNTIY TRBV21-1 .
ASSLGGSGVQETQY TRBV7-2 .
ASSYGRVNYGYT TRBV6-5 .
ASSLLGLSYEQY TRBV5-1 .
ASSLFRVDGYT TRBV7-2 .
ASSQDSLPGVANTGELF TRBV4-3 .
ASSRTASGTFNEQF TRBV27 .
ASSLTSGGARETQY TRBV27 .
ASSLRQGNSNQPQH TRBV7-2 .
ASSPTSGSFSRDEQY TRBV27 .
ASSYSTLAGGVSSYNEQF TRBV6-2/TRBV6-3 .
SAGLSYNEQF TRBV29-1 .
ASSSWATYEQY TRBV12-3/TRBV12-4 few
ASSAYRGQFYGYT TRBV5-8 .
AWSAYRDNSPLH TRBV30 .
ASSSGQGYQPQH TRBV6-2/TRBV6-3 once
ASSLAGVNTEAF TRBV7-2 .
ASSYRGRGQETQY TRBV7-9 .
ASSPTSPSGKYEQY TRBV18 .
ASRYRGDNSYEQY TRBV2 .
ASSSRTGELF TRBV11-3 .
ASSQARNSEQF TRBV3-1/TRBV3-2 .
ASGKRTAPYEQY TRBV2 once
ASSDRGFNTGELF TRBV6-1 .
ASILHFEQY TRBV5-8 .
ASSSTGQPADTQY TRBV5-1 .
ASSARREGYT TRBV3-1/TRBV3-2 .
ASSSKTGRNTEAF TRBV7-2 .
ASSSQGNTEAF TRBV7-9 .
ASSSQRGQETQY TRBV5-4 .
ASSPLSSGSSGEQF TRBV6-2/TRBV6-3 once